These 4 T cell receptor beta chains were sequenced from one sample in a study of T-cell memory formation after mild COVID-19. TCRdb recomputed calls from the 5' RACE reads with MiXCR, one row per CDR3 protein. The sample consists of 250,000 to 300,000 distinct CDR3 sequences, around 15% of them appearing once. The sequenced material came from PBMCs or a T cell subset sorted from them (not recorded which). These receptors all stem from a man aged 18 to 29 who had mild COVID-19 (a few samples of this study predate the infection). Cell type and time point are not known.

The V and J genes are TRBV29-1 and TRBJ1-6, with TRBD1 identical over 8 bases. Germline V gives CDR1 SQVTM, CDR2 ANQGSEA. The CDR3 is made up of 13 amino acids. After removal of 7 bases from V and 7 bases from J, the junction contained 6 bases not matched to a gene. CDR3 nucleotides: TGCAGCGCCCGGGGACAGGAAAATTCACCCCTCCACTTT. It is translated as CSARGQENSPLHF. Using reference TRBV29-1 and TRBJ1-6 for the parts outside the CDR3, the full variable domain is SAVISQKPSRDICQRGTSLTIQCQVDSQVTMMFWYRQQPGQSLTLIATANQGSEATYESGFVIDKFPISRPNLTFSTLTVSNMSPEDSSIYLCSARGQENSPLHFGNGTRLTVT.

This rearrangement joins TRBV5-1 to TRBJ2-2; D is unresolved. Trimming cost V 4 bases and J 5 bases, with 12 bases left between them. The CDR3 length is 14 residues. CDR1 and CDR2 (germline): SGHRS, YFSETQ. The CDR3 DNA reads TGCGCCAGCAGCCGGGCCCGTGGGACCGGGGAGCTGTTTTTT. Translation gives CASSRARGTGELFF.

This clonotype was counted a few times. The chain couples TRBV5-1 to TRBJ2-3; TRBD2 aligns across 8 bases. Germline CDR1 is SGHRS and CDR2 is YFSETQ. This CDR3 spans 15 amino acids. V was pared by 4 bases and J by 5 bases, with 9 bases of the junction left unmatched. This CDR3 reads CASSPLLADQDTQYF. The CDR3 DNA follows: TGCGCCAGCAGCCCCTTACTAGCGGATCAAGATACGCAGTATTTT.

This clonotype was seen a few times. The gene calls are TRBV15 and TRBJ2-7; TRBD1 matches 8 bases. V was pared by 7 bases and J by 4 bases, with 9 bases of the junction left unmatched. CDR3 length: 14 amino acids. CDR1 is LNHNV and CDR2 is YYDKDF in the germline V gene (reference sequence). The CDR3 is CATTDSRGLYEQYF. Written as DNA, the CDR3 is TGTGCCACCACCGATTCCAGGGGGCTATACGAGCAGTACTTC.